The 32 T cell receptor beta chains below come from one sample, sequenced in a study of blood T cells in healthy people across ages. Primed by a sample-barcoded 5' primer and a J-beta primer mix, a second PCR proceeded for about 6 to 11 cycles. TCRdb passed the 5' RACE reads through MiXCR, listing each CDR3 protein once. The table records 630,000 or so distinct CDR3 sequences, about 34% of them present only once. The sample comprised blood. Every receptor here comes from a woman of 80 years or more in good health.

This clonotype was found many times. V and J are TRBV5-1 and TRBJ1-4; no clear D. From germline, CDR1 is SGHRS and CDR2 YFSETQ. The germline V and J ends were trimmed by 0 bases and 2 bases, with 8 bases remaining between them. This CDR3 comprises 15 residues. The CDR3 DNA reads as TGCGCCAGCAGCTTGGGGGCCGGGACTAATGAAAAACTGTTTTTT. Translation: CASSLGAGTNEKLFF.

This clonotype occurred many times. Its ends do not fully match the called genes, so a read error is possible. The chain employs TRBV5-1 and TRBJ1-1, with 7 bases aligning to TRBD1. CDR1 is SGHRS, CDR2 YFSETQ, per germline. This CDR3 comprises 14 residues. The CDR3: CASSSRQGSTEAFF. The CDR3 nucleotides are TGTGCCAGCAGCTCCCGACAGGGCAGCACTGAAGCTTTCTTT.

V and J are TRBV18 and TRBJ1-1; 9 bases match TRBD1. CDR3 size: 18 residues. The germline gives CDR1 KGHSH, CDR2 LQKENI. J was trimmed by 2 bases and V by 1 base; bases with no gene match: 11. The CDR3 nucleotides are TGTGCCAGCTCACCACGAAATCCACAGGGGGCACGAAACACTGAAGCTTTCTTT. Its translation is CASSPRNPQGARNTEAFF.

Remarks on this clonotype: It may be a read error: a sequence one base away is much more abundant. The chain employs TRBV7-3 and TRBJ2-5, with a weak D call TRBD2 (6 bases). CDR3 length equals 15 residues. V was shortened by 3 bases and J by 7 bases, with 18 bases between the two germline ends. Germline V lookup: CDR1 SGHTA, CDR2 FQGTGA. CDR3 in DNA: TGTGCCAGCAGCTTGGGAGGTGGGGTGGAGGGGACCCAGTACTTC. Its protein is CASSLGGGVEGTQYF.

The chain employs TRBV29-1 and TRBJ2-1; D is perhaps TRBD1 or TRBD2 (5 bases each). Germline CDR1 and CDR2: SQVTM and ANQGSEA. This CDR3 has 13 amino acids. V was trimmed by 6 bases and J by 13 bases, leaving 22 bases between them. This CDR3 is CSVAGVRGETQFF. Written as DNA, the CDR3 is TGCAGCGTGGCAGGTGTTAGGGGAGAGACCCAGTTCTTC.

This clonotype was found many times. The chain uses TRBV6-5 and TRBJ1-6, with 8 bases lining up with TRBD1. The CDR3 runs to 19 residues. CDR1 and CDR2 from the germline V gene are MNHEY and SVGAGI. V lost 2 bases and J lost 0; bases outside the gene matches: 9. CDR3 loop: CASSYAGQGIGSYNSPLHF. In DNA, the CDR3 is TGTGCCAGCAGTTACGCCGGACAGGGTATCGGCTCCTATAATTCACCCCTCCACTTT.

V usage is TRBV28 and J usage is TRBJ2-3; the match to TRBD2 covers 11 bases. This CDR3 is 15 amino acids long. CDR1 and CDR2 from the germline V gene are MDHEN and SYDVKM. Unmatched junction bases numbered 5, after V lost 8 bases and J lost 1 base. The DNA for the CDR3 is TGTGCCAGCGGTTGGGGACTAGCGGGCACAGATACGCAGTATTTT. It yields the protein CASGWGLAGTDTQYF. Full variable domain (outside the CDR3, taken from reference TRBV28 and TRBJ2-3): DVKVTQSSRYLVKRTGEKVFLECVQDMDHENMFWYRQDPGLGLRLIYFSYDVKMKEKGDIPEGYSVSREKKERFSLILESASTNQTSMYLCASGWGLAGTDTQYFGPGTRLTVL.

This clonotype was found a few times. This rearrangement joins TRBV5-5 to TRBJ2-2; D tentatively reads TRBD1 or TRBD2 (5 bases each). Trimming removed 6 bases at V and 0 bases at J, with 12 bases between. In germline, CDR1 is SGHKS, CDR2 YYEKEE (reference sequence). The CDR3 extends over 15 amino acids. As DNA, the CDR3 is TGTGCCAGCAACCGGGACCCAACGAACACCGGGGAGCTGTTTTTT. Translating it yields CASNRDPTNTGELFF.

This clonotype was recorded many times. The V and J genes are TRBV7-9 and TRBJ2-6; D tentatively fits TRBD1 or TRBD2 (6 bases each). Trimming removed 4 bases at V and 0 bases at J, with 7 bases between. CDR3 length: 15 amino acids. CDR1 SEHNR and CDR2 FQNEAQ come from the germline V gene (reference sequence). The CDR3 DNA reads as TGTGCCAGCAGCTGGGGGGCCTCTGGGGCCAACGTCCTGACTTTC. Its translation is CASSWGASGANVLTF.

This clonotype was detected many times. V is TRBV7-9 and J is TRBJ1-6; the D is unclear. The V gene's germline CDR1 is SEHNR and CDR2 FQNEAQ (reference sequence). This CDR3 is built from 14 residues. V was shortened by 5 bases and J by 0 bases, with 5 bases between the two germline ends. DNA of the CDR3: TGTGCCAGCAGCCACCCCTCCTATAATTCACCCCTCCACTTT. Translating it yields CASSHPSYNSPLHF.

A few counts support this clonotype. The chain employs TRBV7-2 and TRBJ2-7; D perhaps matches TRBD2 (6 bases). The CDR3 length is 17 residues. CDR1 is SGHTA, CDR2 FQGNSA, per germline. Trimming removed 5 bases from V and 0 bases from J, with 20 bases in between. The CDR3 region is CASSPDSTAGRSYEQYF. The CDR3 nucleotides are TGTGCCAGCAGCCCAGATTCTACAGCGGGCCGCTCCTACGAGCAGTACTTC.

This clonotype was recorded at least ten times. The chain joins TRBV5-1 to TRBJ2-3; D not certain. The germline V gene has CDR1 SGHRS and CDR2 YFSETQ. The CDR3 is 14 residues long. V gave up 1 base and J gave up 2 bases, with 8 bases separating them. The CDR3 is CASSLNRDTDTQYF. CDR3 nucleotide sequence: TGCGCCAGCAGCTTGAACAGAGACACAGATACGCAGTATTTT.

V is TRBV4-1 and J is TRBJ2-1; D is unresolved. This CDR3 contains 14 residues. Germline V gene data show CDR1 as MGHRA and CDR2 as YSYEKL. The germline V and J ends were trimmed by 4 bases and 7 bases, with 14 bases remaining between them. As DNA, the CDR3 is TGCGCCAGCAGCCCCGGACCAACCGATAATGAGCAGTTCTTC. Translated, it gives CASSPGPTDNEQFF.

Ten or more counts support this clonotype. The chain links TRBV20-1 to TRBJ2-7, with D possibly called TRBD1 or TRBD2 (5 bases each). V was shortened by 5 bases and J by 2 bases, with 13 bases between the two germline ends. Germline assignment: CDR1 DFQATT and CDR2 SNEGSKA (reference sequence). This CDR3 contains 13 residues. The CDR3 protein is CSAQRDVTYEQYF. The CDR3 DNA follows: TGCAGTGCTCAAAGGGACGTGACCTACGAGCAGTACTTC.

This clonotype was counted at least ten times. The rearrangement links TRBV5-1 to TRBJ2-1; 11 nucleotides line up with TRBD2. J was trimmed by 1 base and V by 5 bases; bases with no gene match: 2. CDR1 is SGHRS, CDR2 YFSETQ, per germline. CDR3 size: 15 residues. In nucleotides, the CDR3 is TGCGCCAGCAGACTAGCGGGGGAGTCCTACAATGAGCAGTTCTTC. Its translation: CASRLAGESYNEQFF.

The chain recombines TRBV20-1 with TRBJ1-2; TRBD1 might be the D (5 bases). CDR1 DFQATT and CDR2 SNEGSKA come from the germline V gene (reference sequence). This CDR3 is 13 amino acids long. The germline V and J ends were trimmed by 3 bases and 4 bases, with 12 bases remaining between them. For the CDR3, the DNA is TGCAGTGCTAGTCAGGGCGGTAGCTATGGCTACACCTTC. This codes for CSASQGGSYGYTF.

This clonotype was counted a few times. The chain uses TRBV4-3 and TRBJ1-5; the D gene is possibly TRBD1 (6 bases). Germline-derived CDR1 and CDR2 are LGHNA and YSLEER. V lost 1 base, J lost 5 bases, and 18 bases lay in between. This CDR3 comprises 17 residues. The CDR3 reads CASSQAIRGGEDQPQHF. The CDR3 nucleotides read TGCGCCAGCAGCCAAGCGATAAGGGGGGGCGAGGATCAGCCCCAGCATTTT.

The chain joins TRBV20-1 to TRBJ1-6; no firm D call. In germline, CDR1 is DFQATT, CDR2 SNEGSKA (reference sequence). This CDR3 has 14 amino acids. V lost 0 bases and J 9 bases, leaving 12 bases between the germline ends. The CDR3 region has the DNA TGCAGTGCTAGAGATGCTCCATTGGGTTCACCCCTCCACTTT. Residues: CSARDAPLGSPLHF.

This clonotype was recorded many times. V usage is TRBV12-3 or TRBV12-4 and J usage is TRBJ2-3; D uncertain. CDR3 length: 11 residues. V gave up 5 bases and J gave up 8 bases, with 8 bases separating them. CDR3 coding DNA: TGTGCCAGCAGTGACCTAGGTACGCAGTATTTT. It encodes CASSDLGTQYF.

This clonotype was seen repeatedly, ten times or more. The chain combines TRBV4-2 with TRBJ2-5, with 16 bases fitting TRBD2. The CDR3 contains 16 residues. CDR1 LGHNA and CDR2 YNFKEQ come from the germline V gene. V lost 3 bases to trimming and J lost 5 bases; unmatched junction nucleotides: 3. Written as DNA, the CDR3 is TGTGCCAGCAGCCAGGGACTAGCGGGGGGGGAGGAGACCCAGTACTTC. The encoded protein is CASSQGLAGGEETQYF.

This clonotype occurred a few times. The CDR3 region is CASSLSPGFQPQHF. CDR3 coding DNA: TGTGCCAGCAGCTTATCTCCCGGTTTTCAGCCCCAGCATTTT. The chain couples TRBV7-6 to TRBJ1-5; D unresolved. CDR3 length: 14 residues. The V end was cut by 2 bases, the J end by 6 bases, with 11 bases between. Germline V gives CDR1 SGHVS, CDR2 FNYEAQ. The whole variable domain, remainder taken from reference TRBV7-6 and TRBJ1-5, is GAGVSQSPRYKVTKRGQDVALRCDPISGHVSLYWYRQALGQGPEFLTYFNYEAQQDKSGLPNDRFSAERPEGSISTLTIQRTEQRDSAMYRCASSLSPGFQPQHFGDGTRLSIL.

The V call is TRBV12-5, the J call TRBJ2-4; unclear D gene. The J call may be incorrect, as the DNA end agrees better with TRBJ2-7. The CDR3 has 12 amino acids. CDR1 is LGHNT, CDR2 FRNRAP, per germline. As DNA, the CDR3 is TGTGCTAGTCTGCGGTTTACCTACGAGCAGTACTTC. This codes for CASLRFTYEQYF.

The CDR3 coding sequence is TGTGCCAGCAGCCCCGCGGGGGGACATGGCTACACCTTC. This sequence encodes CASSPAGGHGYTF. V and J are TRBV9 and TRBJ1-2; possibly TRBD1 for D (5 bases). Germline CDR1 is SGDLS and CDR2 is YYNGEE. The CDR3 is 13 amino acids. V lost 4 bases to trimming and J lost 6 bases, with 13 bases between them.

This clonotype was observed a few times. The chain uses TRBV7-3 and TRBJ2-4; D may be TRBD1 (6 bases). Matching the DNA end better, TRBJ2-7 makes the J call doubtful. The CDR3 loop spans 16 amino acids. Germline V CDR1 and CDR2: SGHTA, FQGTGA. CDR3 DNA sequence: TGTGCCAGCAGCTTAACGAGGGCAGGGGCAAACTACGAGCAGTACTTC. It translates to CASSLTRAGANYEQYF.

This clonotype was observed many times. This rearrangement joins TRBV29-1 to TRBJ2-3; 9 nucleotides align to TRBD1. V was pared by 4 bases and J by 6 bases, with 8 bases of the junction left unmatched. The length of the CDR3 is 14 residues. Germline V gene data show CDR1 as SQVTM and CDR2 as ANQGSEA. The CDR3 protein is CSVGGTGILDTQYF. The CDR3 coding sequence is TGCAGCGTTGGGGGGACAGGGATTCTGGATACGCAGTATTTT.

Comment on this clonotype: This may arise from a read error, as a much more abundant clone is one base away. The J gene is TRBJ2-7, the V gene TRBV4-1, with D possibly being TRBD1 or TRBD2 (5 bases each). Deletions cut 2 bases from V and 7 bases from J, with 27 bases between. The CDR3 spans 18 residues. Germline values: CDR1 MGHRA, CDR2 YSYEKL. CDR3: CASSQPRDVLSSYNEQYF. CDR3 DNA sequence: TGCGCCAGCAGCCAACCCCGGGACGTTCTAAGCTCCTACAATGAGCAGTACTTC.

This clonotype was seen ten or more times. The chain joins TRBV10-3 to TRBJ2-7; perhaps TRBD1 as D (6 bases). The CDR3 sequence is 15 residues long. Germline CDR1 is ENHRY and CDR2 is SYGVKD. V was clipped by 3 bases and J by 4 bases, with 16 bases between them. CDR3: CAISDQAGALYEQYF. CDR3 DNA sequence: TGTGCCATCAGTGATCAGGCAGGGGCTCTATACGAGCAGTACTTC.

CDR3 region: CSVEGHRRAEPYNEQFF. The CDR3 DNA reads as TGCAGCGTTGAAGGCCATCGGCGAGCCGAGCCCTACAATGAGCAGTTCTTC. V and J are TRBV29-1 and TRBJ2-1, with D unclear. V was shortened by 1 base and J by 2 bases, with 18 bases between the two germline ends. The germline CDR1 and CDR2 sequences are SQVTM and ANQGSEA. The CDR3 runs 17 residues.

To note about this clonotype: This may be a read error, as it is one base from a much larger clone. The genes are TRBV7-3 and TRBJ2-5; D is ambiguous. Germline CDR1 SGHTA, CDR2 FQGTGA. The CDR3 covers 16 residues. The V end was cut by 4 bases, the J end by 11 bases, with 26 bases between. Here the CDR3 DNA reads TGTGCCAGCAGCTCCTCCGTCGGTCTTCGGACCAATGAGCAGTACTTC. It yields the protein CASSSSVGLRTNEQYF.

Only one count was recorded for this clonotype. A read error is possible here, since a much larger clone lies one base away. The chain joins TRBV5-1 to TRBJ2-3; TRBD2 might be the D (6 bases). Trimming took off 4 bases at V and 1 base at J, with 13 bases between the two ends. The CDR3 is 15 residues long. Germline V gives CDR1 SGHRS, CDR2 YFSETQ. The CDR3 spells CASSEAGRGTDTQYF. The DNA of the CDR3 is TGCGCCAGCAGCGAGGCGGGACGGGGCACAGATACGCAGTATTTT.

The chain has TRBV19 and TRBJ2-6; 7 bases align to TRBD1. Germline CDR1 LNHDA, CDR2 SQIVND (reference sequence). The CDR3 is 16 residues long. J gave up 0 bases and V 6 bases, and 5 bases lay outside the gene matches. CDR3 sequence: CASRWTGGSGANVLTF. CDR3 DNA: TGTGCCAGTAGGTGGACAGGAGGCTCTGGGGCCAACGTCCTGACTTTC.

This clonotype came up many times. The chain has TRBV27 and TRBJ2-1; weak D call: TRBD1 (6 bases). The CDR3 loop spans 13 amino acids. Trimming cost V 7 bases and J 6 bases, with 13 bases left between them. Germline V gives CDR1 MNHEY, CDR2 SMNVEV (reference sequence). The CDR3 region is CASKRGNPNEQFF. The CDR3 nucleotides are TGTGCCAGCAAGAGGGGGAATCCCAATGAGCAGTTCTTC.